This TCR beta chain was captured in a study of blood T cell repertoires in COVID-19. Study-level background: COVID-19 samples, acute and convalescent, were from the United States, Italy and Spain. Sources were T cells, B-cell-depleted T cells, or PBMCs; the material itself was cDNA or gDNA.

The CDR3 has 16 amino acids. The germline V gene has CDR1 SGHRS and CDR2 YFSETQ. The V end was cut by 5 bases, the J end by 0 bases, with 17 bases between. Original analysis: The authors estimated nucleated cell counts from reference gene primer amplification. The data were produced by immunoSEQ multiplex PCR, yet TCRdb's version contains in-frame clones alone and is incomplete. D and trimming were read from the DNA, whereas the V and J calls and clone size are those reported in that table. Of approximately 440,000 clones in the sample, roughly nine tenths were seen once. The sample consisted of PBMCs or T cells enriched from blood (not recorded which). The origin of this receptor is a woman between 18 and 29 years old who had recovered from COVID-19. This chain joins TRBV5-1 and TRBJ1-1, with D possibly being TRBD1 (6 bases). CDR3 protein: CASSPGGGGLNTEAFF. The CDR3 nucleotides are TGCGCCAGCAGTCCCGGCGGGGGCGGACTGAACACTGAAGCTTTCTTT.